Sequencing of this TCR beta chain was carried out in a study of T cells expressing NK-cell markers. Across the study: Sorted CD3+CD56-NKG2C+, CD3+CD56+NKG2C- and CD3+CD56+NKG2C+ T cells were the source of the TCR beta repertoires. Study-wide results and caveats: The CD3+CD56-NKG2C+ fraction of a handful of donors was also led by these clonotypes.

CDR1 and CDR2 from the germline V gene are GTSNPN and SVGIG (reference sequence). The CDR3 is 15 residues long. TCRdb reprocessed the 5' RACE reads and keeps a single row for each CDR3 protein, giving no DNA. The listing records about 260,000 distinct CDR3 sequences. Comments on this clonotype: The antigen remains unidentified.

The V call is TRBV30, the J call TRBJ1-5; the TCRdb D gene call, TRBD1, has no DNA to confirm it. The sequencing sample was made of blood T cells: a sorted CD56 or NKG2C T cell subset, CD4+ or CD8+ T cells, or bulk PBMC T cells (not recorded which). The receptor was derived from a man in his late teens or twenties in good health. This chain's CDR3 is CAWSVGDRINQPQHF. Filled out from reference TRBV30 and TRBJ1-5, the complete variable domain reads SQTIHQWPATLVQPVGSPLSLECTVEGTSNPNLYWYRQAAGRGLQLLFYSVGIGQISSEVPQNLSASRPQDRQFILSSKKLLLSDSGFYLCAWSVGDRINQPQHFGDGTRLSIL.